These 6 T cell receptor beta chains share one sample of origin, sequenced in a study of cytomegalovirus exposure and HLA in healthy donors. The PCR made use of 60 Vbeta and 13 Jbeta primers. Data came from immunoSEQ multiplex PCR; TCRdb stores just in-frame clones and leaves some out. The sample lists some 160,000 clones, 80% to 85% seen once, with 8.5% in the top ten. The specimen sequenced was PBMCs. Receptors were obtained from a male donor in good health and CMV-seropositive.

Written as DNA, the CDR3 is TGTGCCAGCCGACAAGGCCAAAACTACGAGCAGTACTTC. Residues: CASRQGQNYEQYF. The gene calls are TRBV19 and TRBJ2-7; D is unclear. This CDR3 has 13 amino acids. Deletions cut 9 bases from V and 3 bases from J, with 15 bases between. CDR1 is LNHDA and CDR2 is SQIVND in the germline V gene (reference sequence).

This chain uses TRBV7-8 with TRBJ1-1; D may be TRBD1 (6 bases). V lost 4 bases, J lost 1 base, and 10 bases lay in between. Per the germline V gene, CDR1 is SGHVS and CDR2 is FQNEAQ. CDR3 size: 14 residues. The CDR3 sequence is CASSYRVTNTEAFF. The CDR3 DNA follows: TGTGCCAGCAGCTACAGGGTGACGAACACTGAAGCTTTCTTT.

This clone has a single count. This chain uses TRBV11-3 with TRBJ2-1; D may be TRBD2 (6 bases). Germline CDR1 SGHNT, CDR2 YENEEA. The V end was cut by 5 bases, the J end by 7 bases, with 21 bases between. The CDR3 has 16 residues. CDR3 DNA sequence: TGTGCCAGCAGCCTAGGGGATAGCGGTGGGGGAAATGAGCAGTTCTTC. Protein product: CASSLGDSGGGNEQFF.

The chain couples TRBV28 to TRBJ2-7; 7 nucleotides align to TRBD1. This CDR3 has 16 amino acids. Looked up from germline, CDR1 is MDHEN and CDR2 is SYDVKM. J lost 0 bases, V lost 3 bases, and 8 bases had no gene match. The CDR3 DNA reads as TGTGCCAGCAGTTTGTACTATAGGGACAGCTCCTACGAGCAGTACTTC. Translating gives CASSLYYRDSSYEQYF.

In nucleotides, the CDR3 is TGTGCCAGCAGCGCGGGGATCGCAACTAATGAAAAACTGTTTTTT. Amino acids: CASSAGIATNEKLFF. The chain carries TRBV7-9 and TRBJ1-4, with D unresolved. The CDR3 spans 15 residues. Trimming removed 5 bases from V and 0 bases from J, with 10 bases in between. The germline V gene has CDR1 SEHNR and CDR2 FQNEAQ (reference sequence).

The chain uses TRBV2 and TRBJ2-5; possibly TRBD1 for D (5 bases). Trimming shortened V by 6 bases and J by 10 bases, and 36 bases separated the two germline ends. The CDR3 extends over 19 amino acids. Germline V lookup: CDR1 SNHLY, CDR2 FYNNEI. The CDR3 reads CASRAPTGLEGRGTMGQYF. CDR3 sequence (DNA): TGTGCCAGCAGGGCGCCTACCGGGCTGGAAGGAAGGGGCACTATGGGCCAGTACTTC.